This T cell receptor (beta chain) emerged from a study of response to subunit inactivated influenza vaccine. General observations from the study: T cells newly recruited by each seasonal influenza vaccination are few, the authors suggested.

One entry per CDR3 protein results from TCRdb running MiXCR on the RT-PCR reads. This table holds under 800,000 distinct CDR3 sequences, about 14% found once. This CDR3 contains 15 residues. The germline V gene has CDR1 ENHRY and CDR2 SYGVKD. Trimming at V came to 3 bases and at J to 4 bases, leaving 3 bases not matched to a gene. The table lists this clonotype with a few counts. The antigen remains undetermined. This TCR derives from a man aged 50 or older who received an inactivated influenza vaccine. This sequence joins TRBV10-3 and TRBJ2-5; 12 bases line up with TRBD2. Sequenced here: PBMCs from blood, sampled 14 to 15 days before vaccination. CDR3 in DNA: TGTGCCATCAGTGAAGCTAGCGGGAGGGGAGAGACCCAGTACTTC. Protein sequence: CAISEASGRGETQYF.